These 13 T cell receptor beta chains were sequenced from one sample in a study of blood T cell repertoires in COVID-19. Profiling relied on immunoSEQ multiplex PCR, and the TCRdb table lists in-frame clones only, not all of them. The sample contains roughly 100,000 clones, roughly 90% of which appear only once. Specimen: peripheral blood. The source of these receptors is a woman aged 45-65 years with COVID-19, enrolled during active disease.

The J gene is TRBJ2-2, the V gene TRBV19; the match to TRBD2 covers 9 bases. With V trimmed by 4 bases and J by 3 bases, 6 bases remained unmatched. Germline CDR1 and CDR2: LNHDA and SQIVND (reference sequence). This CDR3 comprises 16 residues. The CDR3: CASSSGVAGDTGELFF. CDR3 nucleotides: TGTGCCAGTAGTAGTGGGGTAGCGGGGGACACCGGGGAGCTGTTTTTT.

The CDR3 reads CASGISALQGHYEQYF. Here the CDR3 DNA reads TGTGCCAGCGGAATATCGGCGCTTCAGGGACACTACGAGCAGTACTTC. V and J are TRBV13 and TRBJ2-7; a weak D match, TRBD1 (6 bases). Germline V gives CDR1 PRHDT, CDR2 FYEKMQ (reference sequence). The V gene lost 8 bases and the J gene lost 3 bases, with 23 bases spanning the gap. The CDR3 is 16 residues long.

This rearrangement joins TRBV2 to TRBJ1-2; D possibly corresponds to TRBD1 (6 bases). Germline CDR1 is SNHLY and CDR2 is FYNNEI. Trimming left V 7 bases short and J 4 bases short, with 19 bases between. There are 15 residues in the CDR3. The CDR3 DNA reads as TGTGCCAGCACCGGAACCACAGGGTTGGGCTATGGCTACACCTTC. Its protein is CASTGTTGLGYGYTF.

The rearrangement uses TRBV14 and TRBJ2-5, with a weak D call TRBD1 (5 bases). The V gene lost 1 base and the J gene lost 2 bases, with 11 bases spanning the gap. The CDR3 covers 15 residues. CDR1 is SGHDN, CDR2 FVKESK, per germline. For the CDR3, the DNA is TGTGCCAGCAGCCAAGTCAGGGCAACGCAAGAGACCCAGTACTTC. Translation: CASSQVRATQETQYF.

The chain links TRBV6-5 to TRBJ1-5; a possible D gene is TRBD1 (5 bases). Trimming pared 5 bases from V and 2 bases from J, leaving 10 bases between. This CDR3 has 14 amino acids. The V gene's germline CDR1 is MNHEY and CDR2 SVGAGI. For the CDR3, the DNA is TGTGCCAGCAGTATTCAAGGGGGCAATCAGCCCCAGCATTTT. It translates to CASSIQGGNQPQHF.

CDR3 region: CASRTTLAGGQISTDTQYF. The CDR3, as DNA: TGTGCCAGCAGAACCACACTAGCGGGGGGACAGATTAGCACAGATACGCAGTATTTT. V gene TRBV28 combines with J gene TRBJ2-3; 12 bases align to TRBD2. This CDR3 comprises 19 residues. Germline lookup yields CDR1 MDHEN and CDR2 SYDVKM. V was pared by 6 bases and J by 0 bases, with 13 bases of the junction left unmatched.

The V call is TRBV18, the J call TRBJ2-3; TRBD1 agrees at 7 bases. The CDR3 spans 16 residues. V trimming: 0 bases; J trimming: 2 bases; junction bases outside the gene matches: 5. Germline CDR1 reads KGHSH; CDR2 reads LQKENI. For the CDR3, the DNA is TGTGCCAGCTCACCACCCTGGGACAGTAACACAGATACGCAGTATTTT. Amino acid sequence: CASSPPWDSNTDTQYF.

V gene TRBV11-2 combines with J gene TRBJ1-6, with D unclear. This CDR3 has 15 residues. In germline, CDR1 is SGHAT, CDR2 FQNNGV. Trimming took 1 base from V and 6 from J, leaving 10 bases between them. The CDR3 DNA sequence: TGTGCCAGCAGCTTAGCTCCACAACGTAATTCACCCCTCCACTTT. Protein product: CASSLAPQRNSPLHF.

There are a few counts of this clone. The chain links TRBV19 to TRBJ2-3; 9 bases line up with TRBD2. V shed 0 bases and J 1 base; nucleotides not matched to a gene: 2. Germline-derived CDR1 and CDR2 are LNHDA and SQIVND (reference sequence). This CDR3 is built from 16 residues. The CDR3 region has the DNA TGTGCCAGTAGTATAGATCGACTAGCGGGCACAGATACGCAGTATTTT. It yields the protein CASSIDRLAGTDTQYF.

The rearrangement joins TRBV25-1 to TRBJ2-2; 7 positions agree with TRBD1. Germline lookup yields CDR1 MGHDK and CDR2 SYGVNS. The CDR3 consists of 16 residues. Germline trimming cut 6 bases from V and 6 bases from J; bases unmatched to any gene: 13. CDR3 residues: CASSTQEGALPGELFF. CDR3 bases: TGTGCCAGCAGCACACAAGAGGGGGCCCTCCCCGGGGAGCTGTTTTTT.

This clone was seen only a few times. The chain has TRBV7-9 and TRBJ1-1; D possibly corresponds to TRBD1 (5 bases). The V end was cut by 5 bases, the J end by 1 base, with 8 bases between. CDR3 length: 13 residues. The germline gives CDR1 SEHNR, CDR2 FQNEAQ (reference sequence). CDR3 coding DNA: TGTGCCAGCAGCAGAACAGGGAACACTGAAGCTTTCTTT. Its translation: CASSRTGNTEAFF. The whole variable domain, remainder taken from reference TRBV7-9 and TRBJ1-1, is DTGVSQNPRHKITKRGQNVTFRCDPISEHNRLYWYRQTLGQGPEFLTYFQNEAQLEKSRLLSDRFSAERPKGSFSTLEIQRTEQGDSAMYLCASSRTGNTEAFFGQGTRLTVV.

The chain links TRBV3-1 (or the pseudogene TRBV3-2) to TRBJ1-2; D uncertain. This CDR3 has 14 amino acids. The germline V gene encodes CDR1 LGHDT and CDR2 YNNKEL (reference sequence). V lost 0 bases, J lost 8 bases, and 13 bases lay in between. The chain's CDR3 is CASSQEGRLGGYTF. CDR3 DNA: TGTGCCAGCAGCCAAGAGGGCCGGCTCGGCGGCTACACCTTC.

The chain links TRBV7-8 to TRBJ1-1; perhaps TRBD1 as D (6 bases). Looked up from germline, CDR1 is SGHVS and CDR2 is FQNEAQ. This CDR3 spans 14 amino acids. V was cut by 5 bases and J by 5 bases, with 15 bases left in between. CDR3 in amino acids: CASSTGGARTEAFF. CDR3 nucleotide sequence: TGTGCCAGCAGCACGGGGGGGGCGAGAACTGAAGCTTTCTTT.